The 29 T cell receptor beta chains listed next were all sequenced from one sample in a study of T cells after yellow fever vaccination. Each CDR3 protein is one row after TCRdb ran MiXCR on the 5' RACE reads. The profile shows 250,000 to 400,000 distinct CDR3 sequences, around 4.4% of them singletons. Here the sequenced sample was PBMCs, taken 15 days after the yellow fever booster vaccination. Receptors originate from a man between 18 and 29 years old who received the YFV17D yellow fever vaccine.

This clonotype was seen repeatedly, ten times or more. J is TRBJ2-7 and V is TRBV5-1; D gene unclear. From germline, CDR1 is SGHRS and CDR2 YFSETQ. V lost 4 bases, J lost 3 bases, and 5 bases lay in between. CDR3 length: 11 residues. The CDR3 here is CASSINYEQYF. The DNA of the CDR3 is TGCGCCAGCAGCATTAACTACGAGCAGTACTTC.

This sequence joins TRBV5-1 and TRBJ2-7, with TRBD2 identical over 7 bases. CDR3 length: 14 amino acids. Germline V gives CDR1 SGHRS, CDR2 YFSETQ. After removal of 4 bases from V and 1 base from J, the junction contained 5 bases not matched to a gene. The CDR3 nucleotides read TGCGCCAGCAGCGTAGCGGGCCCTTCCTACGAGCAGTACTTC. It translates to CASSVAGPSYEQYF.

This clonotype came up a few times. The chain carries TRBV20-1 and TRBJ2-5; no reliable D call. V lost 3 bases to trimming and J lost 3 bases, with 8 bases between them. The germline V gene encodes CDR1 DFQATT and CDR2 SNEGSKA (reference sequence). The CDR3 length is 12 residues. This CDR3 reads CSASSAEETQYF. CDR3 coding DNA: TGCAGTGCTAGCTCGGCAGAAGAGACCCAGTACTTC.

This clonotype occurred many times. The rearrangement joins TRBV5-1 to TRBJ2-2; no definite D call. Trimming cost V 3 bases and J 4 bases, with 4 bases left between them. From germline, CDR1 is SGHRS and CDR2 YFSETQ. The CDR3 loop spans 12 amino acids. The CDR3 sequence: CASSWLTGELFF. CDR3 in DNA: TGCGCCAGCAGCTGGCTCACCGGGGAGCTGTTTTTT.

At least ten counts were recorded for this clonotype. The chain has TRBV7-2 and TRBJ1-6; TRBD1 matches 8 bases. The V gene end was trimmed by 2 bases and the J gene end by 10 bases; junction bases not matched to a gene: 7. This CDR3 is 15 amino acids long. Germline CDR1 SGHTA, CDR2 FQGNSA. The CDR3 sequence is CASSLWGTGASPLHF. Written as DNA, the CDR3 is TGTGCCAGCAGCTTATGGGGGACAGGAGCCTCACCCCTCCACTTT.

CDR3 residues: CASSVAGDLYDEQFF. Here the CDR3 DNA reads TGTGCCAGCAGCGTAGCAGGGGATCTTTACGATGAGCAGTTCTTC. The chain employs TRBV9 and TRBJ2-1; perhaps TRBD1 as D (6 bases). Germline CDR1 reads SGDLS; CDR2 reads YYNGEE. This CDR3 is 15 amino acids long. V gave up 0 bases and J gave up 8 bases, with 15 bases separating them.

This clonotype was detected ten times or more. V gene TRBV4-3 combines with J gene TRBJ1-2; 7 bases align to TRBD1. This CDR3 is built from 15 residues. Per germline, CDR1 LGHNA and CDR2 YSLEER. Trimming removed 4 bases from V and 6 bases from J; junction bases left unmatched: 11. The DNA of the CDR3 is TGCGCCAGCAGCCTGATTGGACAGGTGTTCAATGGCTACACCTTC. Residues: CASSLIGQVFNGYTF.

This chain links TRBV6-2 or TRBV6-3 with TRBJ1-5; D is perhaps TRBD1 (6 bases). V lost 2 bases, J lost 0 bases, and 20 bases lay in between. This CDR3 region has 19 residues. The germline gives CDR1 MNHEY, CDR2 SVGEGT. CDR3 bases: TGTGCCAGCAGTTACGACAGGCAGGGGAACTACTATAGCAATCAGCCCCAGCATTTT. It encodes CASSYDRQGNYYSNQPQHF.

A word on this clonotype: Being one base from a much bigger clone, this may be a read error. The chain has TRBV7-8 and TRBJ2-2; perhaps D is TRBD1 or TRBD2 (5 bases each). The V and J ends lost 5 bases and 7 bases respectively, with 17 bases between them. CDR3 length: 15 residues. Germline CDR1 is SGHVS and CDR2 is FQNEAQ. DNA of the CDR3: TGTGCCAGCAGCCCTCGGGACGGGGCGAGCGGGGAGCTGTTTTTT. It translates to CASSPRDGASGELFF. The complete variable domain, with remaining parts taken from reference TRBV7-8 and TRBJ2-2, reads GAGVSQSPRYKVAKRGQDVALRCDPISGHVSLFWYQQALGQGPEFLTYFQNEAQLDKSGLPSDRFFAERPEGSVSTLKIQRTQQEDSAVYLCASSPRDGASGELFFGEGSRLTVL.

CDR3 sequence (DNA): TGTGCCAGCAGTTTAAGTGGGCGGAATGGGTACAATGAGCAGTTCTTC. The encoded protein is CASSLSGRNGYNEQFF. The V and J genes are TRBV27 and TRBJ2-1; D call uncertain. CDR3 size: 16 residues. Germline V lookup: CDR1 MNHEY, CDR2 SMNVEV (reference sequence). Trimming cost V 2 bases and J 4 bases, with 15 bases left between them.

The chain has TRBV7-2 and TRBJ2-7, with 7 bases lining up with TRBD2. CDR3 length equals 14 residues. Germline trimming cut 1 base from V and 4 bases from J; bases unmatched to any gene: 4. CDR1 is SGHTA and CDR2 is FQGNSA in the germline V gene. The CDR3 region is CASSLGEGLYEQYF. The CDR3, as DNA: TGTGCCAGCAGCTTAGGGGAGGGGTTGTACGAGCAGTACTTC.

This CDR3 is CASSRGAGGFFEQYV. CDR3 coding DNA: TGTGCCAGCTCACGGGGAGCAGGGGGCTTCTTTGAGCAGTACGTC. The rearrangement joins TRBV6-2 or TRBV6-3 to TRBJ2-7, with 8 positions matching TRBD1. The V gene end was trimmed by 8 bases and the J gene end by 7 bases; junction bases not matched to a gene: 16. Per the germline V gene, CDR1 is MNHEY and CDR2 is SVGEGT. The CDR3 length is 15 residues.

This clonotype was detected only a few times. V usage is TRBV15 and J usage is TRBJ2-1; 8 positions match TRBD2. This CDR3 spans 15 amino acids. Germline CDR1 is LNHNV and CDR2 is YYDKDF (reference sequence). V gave up 0 bases and J gave up 5 bases; unmatched junction bases: 3. In DNA form, the CDR3 reads TGTGCCACCAGCAGAGATCTCGGGGGGGACAATGAGCAGTTCTTC. Amino acids: CATSRDLGGDNEQFF.

The chain carries TRBV6-5 and TRBJ2-1, with TRBD1 matching over 7 bases. Germline values: CDR1 MNHEY, CDR2 SVGAGI. The J segment lost 6 bases and the V segment lost 2 bases, leaving 1 base of the junction unmatched. The CDR3 runs 13 residues. DNA of the CDR3: TGTGCCAGCAGTTACCAGGGGGTCAATGAGCAGTTCTTC. It specifies CASSYQGVNEQFF.

This clonotype was seen a few times. The V gene is TRBV14, the J gene TRBJ2-1, with no clear D. From germline, CDR1 is SGHDN and CDR2 FVKESK. This CDR3 contains 14 residues. Trimming removed 0 bases from V and 6 bases from J, with 9 bases in between. CDR3 DNA sequence: TGTGCCAGCAGCCAAGATCTGGGATCCAATGAGCAGTTCTTC. As protein: CASSQDLGSNEQFF.

The sample holds a few counts of this clonotype. The rearrangement links TRBV7-9 to TRBJ1-1; D not certain. The CDR3 consists of 15 residues. Trimming cost V 3 bases and J 5 bases, with 16 bases left between them. The germline V gene encodes CDR1 SEHNR and CDR2 FQNEAQ (reference sequence). The CDR3 sequence is CASSFAGRLVTEAFF. As DNA, the CDR3 is TGTGCCAGCAGCTTCGCGGGGAGGCTGGTGACTGAAGCTTTCTTT.

This clonotype was detected ten times or more. V usage is TRBV12-3 or TRBV12-4 and J usage is TRBJ2-3; 9 bases fit TRBD2. This CDR3 contains 13 residues. V gave up 6 bases and J gave up 6 bases; unmatched junction bases: 4. CDR3 nucleotides: TGTGCCAGCAGGGGACTAGCTTCCGATACGCAGTATTTT. It encodes CASRGLASDTQYF.

This clonotype occurred a few times. V usage is TRBV20-1 and J usage is TRBJ2-1, with D maybe TRBD2 (7 bases). Germline CDR1 and CDR2: DFQATT and SNEGSKA (reference sequence). The CDR3 covers 15 residues. The V end lost 5 bases, the J end lost 2 bases, and 16 bases lay between the germline ends. The CDR3 DNA follows: TGCAGTGCTGTTACCGCGGGGGCCCCCTACAATGAGCAGTTCTTC. Translating gives CSAVTAGAPYNEQFF.

This clonotype was detected many times. The chain's CDR3 is CASSLTGSSYNEQFF. The CDR3 DNA is TGCGCCAGCAGCTTGACAGGGAGCTCCTACAATGAGCAGTTCTTC. V is TRBV5-1 and J is TRBJ2-1, with D maybe TRBD1 (6 bases). Looked up from germline, CDR1 is SGHRS and CDR2 is YFSETQ. CDR3 length equals 15 residues. The V and J ends lost 1 base and 0 bases respectively, with 8 bases between them.

The V gene is TRBV20-1, the J gene TRBJ2-3, with D perhaps matching TRBD1 or TRBD2 (6 bases each). Trimming pared 5 bases from V and 0 bases from J, leaving 12 bases between. Per germline, CDR1 DFQATT and CDR2 SNEGSKA (reference sequence). This CDR3 contains 14 residues. In nucleotides, the CDR3 is TGCAGTGCTTCGGGGGCGGGGAGCACAGATACGCAGTATTTT. Translating it yields CSASGAGSTDTQYF.

This clonotype appeared a few times. The chain recombines TRBV18 with TRBJ1-1; D gene uncertain. Between the trimmed V and J ends, which lost 4 bases and 6 bases, there was a span of 12 bases. Germline V CDR1 and CDR2: KGHSH, LQKENI. The CDR3 has 13 residues. The CDR3 is CASSRTDDAEAFF. DNA of the CDR3: TGTGCCAGCTCACGAACAGATGACGCTGAAGCTTTCTTT.

The DNA of the CDR3 is TGTGCCAGTAGTGCCGGACAGGGTAACGAGCAGTACTTC. Encoded protein: CASSAGQGNEQYF. The chain employs TRBV19 and TRBJ2-7, with 8 positions matching TRBD1. Germline V gives CDR1 LNHDA, CDR2 SQIVND (reference sequence). Unmatched junction bases numbered 5, after V lost 5 bases and J lost 5 bases. The CDR3 is made up of 13 amino acids.

In its sample, this clonotype was seen many times. The chain is built from TRBV29-1 and TRBJ2-1; D perhaps matches TRBD1 (5 bases). The germline V and J ends were trimmed by 3 bases and 6 bases, with 9 bases remaining between them. Germline V CDR1 and CDR2: SQVTM, ANQGSEA. The CDR3 is made up of 12 amino acids. The CDR3 coding sequence is TGCAGCGTTGATAGGGGTCTCAATGAGCAGTTCTTC. Amino acids: CSVDRGLNEQFF.

The table lists this clonotype with many counts. The chain has TRBV6-6 and TRBJ2-3; TRBD1 aligns across 8 bases. The CDR3 contains 14 residues. Germline-derived CDR1 and CDR2 are MNHNY and SVGAGI (reference sequence). Losses at the gene ends were 5 bases for V and 6 bases for J; bases not matched to a gene: 7. CDR3: CASSADRGGDTQYF. As DNA, the CDR3 is TGTGCCAGCAGTGCCGACAGGGGCGGCGATACGCAGTATTTT.

The rearrangement joins TRBV6-5 to TRBJ1-2; D is uncertain. Trimming removed 0 bases from V and 7 bases from J, with 9 bases in between. CDR1 MNHEY and CDR2 SVGAGI come from the germline V gene. This CDR3 contains 13 residues. The CDR3 DNA sequence: TGTGCCAGCAGTTACTCGAATTTGGCTGGCTACACCTTC. Protein sequence: CASSYSNLAGYTF.

As concerns this clonotype: This sequence may be a read error, since a much larger clone differs from it by one base. The chain has TRBV4-3 and TRBJ2-3, with unresolved D. CDR1 is LGHNA and CDR2 is YSLEER in the germline V gene. The CDR3 sequence is 13 residues long. CDR3 bases: TGCGCCAGCTGCCAGGTGGAGTGGGATACGCAGTATTTT. Translation: CASCQVEWDTQYF.

This clonotype was counted many times. The chain recombines TRBV7-9 with TRBJ1-2; D gene uncertain. The CDR3 runs 12 residues. V was cut by 5 bases and J by 8 bases, with 12 bases left in between. CDR1 and CDR2 from the germline V gene are SEHNR and FQNEAQ (reference sequence). The CDR3 nucleotides read TGTGCCAGCAGCCCCCCTAGGTTCGGCTACACCTTC. Encoded protein: CASSPPRFGYTF.

V is TRBV12-3 or TRBV12-4 and J is TRBJ1-5; tentative D call: TRBD1 (6 bases). Between the trimmed V and J ends, which lost 5 bases and 0 bases, there was a span of 14 bases. The CDR3 is 16 residues long. The chain's CDR3 is CASSPGGGYSNQPQHF. The CDR3 nucleotides are TGTGCCAGCAGTCCGGGAGGGGGGTATAGCAATCAGCCCCAGCATTTT.

The gene calls are TRBV5-1 and TRBJ2-1; 8 positions agree with TRBD1. The CDR3 spans 14 residues. V lost 3 bases to trimming and J lost 2 bases; unmatched junction nucleotides: 1. The germline CDR1 and CDR2 sequences are SGHRS and YFSETQ. In DNA form, the CDR3 reads TGCGCCAGCAGCTCGGACAGGGCCTACAATGAGCAGTTCTTC. The encoded protein is CASSSDRAYNEQFF.